Shown below are 14 T cell receptor beta chains from a single sample sequenced in a study of blood T cell repertoires in COVID-19. The data were produced by immunoSEQ multiplex PCR, yet TCRdb's version contains in-frame clones alone and is incomplete. The table lists about 220,000 clones, more than 65% of them singletons. Specimen: peripheral blood. The receptors shown here come from a man aged 35 to 55 who had recovered from COVID-19.

J is TRBJ1-5 and V is TRBV27, with TRBD1 matching 8 bases. J lost 8 bases, V lost 9 bases, and 6 bases had no gene match. Germline CDR1 MNHEY, CDR2 SMNVEV (reference sequence). CDR3 length: 12 residues. CDR3 amino acids: CARGQGSEPQHF. CDR3 coding DNA: TGTGCCAGAGGACAGGGTAGCGAGCCCCAGCATTTT.

CDR3 sequence reads: CASSSQYEQYF. The CDR3 nucleotides are TGTGCCAGCAGCTCACAATACGAGCAGTACTTC. The rearrangement uses TRBV7-2 and TRBJ2-7; D is uncertain. Per germline, CDR1 SGHTA and CDR2 FQGNSA. The CDR3 has 11 residues. V gave up 4 bases and J gave up 4 bases, with 5 bases separating them.

CDR3 loop: CASSLAPLAGRSYNEQFF. The CDR3 coding sequence is TGTGCCAGCAGCTTAGCGCCTTTGGCAGGGAGGTCCTACAATGAGCAGTTCTTC. The chain joins TRBV7-6 to TRBJ2-1; TRBD2 might be the D (6 bases). This CDR3 comprises 18 residues. V was cut by 0 bases and J by 1 base, with 16 bases left in between. Per the germline V gene, CDR1 is SGHVS and CDR2 is FNYEAQ. Full variable domain (outside the CDR3, taken from reference TRBV7-6 and TRBJ2-1): GAGVSQSPRYKVTKRGQDVALRCDPISGHVSLYWYRQALGQGPEFLTYFNYEAQQDKSGLPNDRFSAERPEGSISTLTIQRTEQRDSAMYRCASSLAPLAGRSYNEQFFGPGTRLTVL.

On this clone: One end of the junction does not line up with germline, which may come from a read error. V gene TRBV29-1 combines with J gene TRBJ1-5; D uncertain. The CDR3 totals 14 residues. Germline values: CDR1 SQVTM, CDR2 ANQGSEA. CDR3 nucleotides: TGCAGCGTTGTATCCTCGAGTAGCGATCAGCCCCAGCATTTT. This codes for CSVVSSSSDQPQHF.

This clone has just one count. This rearrangement joins TRBV3-1 (or the pseudogene TRBV3-2) to TRBJ1-2; D is uncertain. Trimming stripped 5 bases from V and 5 bases from J, with 9 bases between. This CDR3 region has 12 residues. CDR1 is LGHDT and CDR2 is YNNKEL in the germline V gene (reference sequence). The CDR3 region is CASSTWTYGYTF. The CDR3 bases are TGTGCCAGCAGCACTTGGACTTATGGCTACACCTTC.

The rearrangement links TRBV19 to TRBJ1-6, with TRBD1 matching 8 bases. The ends lost 4 bases at V and 7 bases at J; junction bases unmatched: 12. CDR1 is LNHDA and CDR2 is SQIVND in the germline V gene (reference sequence). This CDR3 spans 17 amino acids. The CDR3: CASSTGQGGIFNSPLHF. Here the CDR3 DNA reads TGTGCCAGTAGTACCGGACAGGGCGGAATTTTCAATTCACCCCTCCACTTT.

V usage is TRBV7-2 and J usage is TRBJ2-5; 8 bases are a match to TRBD1. J gave up 1 base and V 1 base, and 2 bases lay outside the gene matches. This CDR3 has 15 amino acids. CDR1 is SGHTA, CDR2 FQGNSA, per germline. CDR3 sequence reads: CASSLGQGAQETQYF. The CDR3 DNA sequence: TGTGCCAGCAGCTTAGGGCAGGGGGCCCAAGAGACCCAGTACTTC.

The chain has TRBV27 and TRBJ2-1; 7 bases are a match to TRBD2. The CDR3 contains 15 residues. Germline CDR1 reads MNHEY; CDR2 reads SMNVEV (reference sequence). The junction had 9 bases not matched to a gene; V was cut back by 6 bases and J by 4 bases. Here the CDR3 reads CASSPSGDLYNEQFF. The DNA for the CDR3 is TGTGCCAGCAGCCCAAGCGGGGACTTATACAATGAGCAGTTCTTC.

The V call is TRBV6-5, the J call TRBJ2-2; the match to TRBD2 covers 8 bases. This CDR3 is built from 14 residues. Trimming took 11 bases from V and 6 from J; bases not matched to a gene: 11. Looked up from germline, CDR1 is MNHEY and CDR2 is SVGAGI. Here the CDR3 reads CAARGGSFAGELFF. The CDR3 region has the DNA TGTGCCGCCCGGGGGGGCAGCTTCGCCGGGGAGCTGTTTTTT.

This clone was recorded a few times. The CDR3: CASSISGTGDNEQFF. For the CDR3, the DNA is TGTGCCAGTAGTATCTCCGGGACAGGCGACAATGAGCAGTTCTTC. The chain links TRBV19 to TRBJ2-1; TRBD1 matches 8 bases. This CDR3 has 15 residues. Trimming took 3 bases from V and 5 from J; bases not matched to a gene: 6. CDR1 is LNHDA, CDR2 SQIVND, per germline (reference sequence).

The chain joins TRBV2 to TRBJ1-4, with D possibly being TRBD1 (5 bases). The germline V and J ends were trimmed by 0 bases and 4 bases, with 9 bases remaining between them. The CDR3 loop spans 15 amino acids. The germline CDR1 and CDR2 sequences are SNHLY and FYNNEI. The CDR3 DNA follows: TGTGCCAGCAGTGAAGCCCGGGGGGTTAATGAAAAACTGTTTTTT. Residues: CASSEARGVNEKLFF.

The J gene is TRBJ1-1, the V gene TRBV2, with no clear D. The CDR3 is 11 amino acids. V lost 3 bases, J lost 10 bases, and 9 bases lay in between. The germline V gene encodes CDR1 SNHLY and CDR2 FYNNEI. In DNA form, the CDR3 reads TGTGCCAGCAGTGAGGGAGTCAGAGCTTTCTTT. As protein: CASSEGVRAFF.

This clone was counted a few times. The genes are TRBV7-2 and TRBJ2-7; 14 positions match TRBD2. CDR1 and CDR2 (germline): SGHTA, FQGNSA. Losses at the gene ends were 5 bases for V and 1 base for J; bases not matched to a gene: 13. CDR3 length: 19 residues. CDR3 nucleotides: TGTGCCAGCAGCCTAGGGCCACCCGGGACTAGCGGGAGTTCCTACGAGCAGTACTTC. Protein: CASSLGPPGTSGSSYEQYF. Variable domain in full (rest from reference TRBV7-2 and TRBJ2-7): GAGVSQSPSNKVTEKGKDVELRCDPISGHTALYWYRQSLGQGLEFLIYFQGNSAPDKSGLPSDRFSAERTGGSVSTLTIQRTQQEDSAVYLCASSLGPPGTSGSSYEQYFGPGTRLTVT.

This sequence joins TRBV14 and TRBJ1-1; 7 nucleotides agree with TRBD1. J was trimmed by 5 bases and V by 0 bases; bases with no gene match: 3. CDR1 is SGHDN, CDR2 FVKESK, per germline. The CDR3 runs to 14 residues. The CDR3 DNA follows: TGTGCCAGCAGCCAAGATGGGACAGCTACTGAAGCTTTCTTT. This encodes CASSQDGTATEAFF.